These 23 T cell receptor beta chains came from one sample sequenced in a study of cytomegalovirus exposure and HLA in healthy donors (TCRdb year 2017). The library was made by the immunoSEQ multiplex PCR assay. For the multiplex PCR, a mixture combining 60 forward primers for TCR Vbeta segments and 13 reverse primers for TCR Jbeta segments was used. TCRdb mirrors the immuneACCESS table, restricted to in-frame sequences. Some clones are absent from its copies; in checked studies, under half trace to an unresolved V gene, and the reason for the others is unknown. The sample contains fewer than 60,000 clones, roughly 80% of them found a single time. The ten largest account for approximately 3.4% of the sample. The sequenced sample was PBMCs. These receptor sequences come from a woman aged 40 to 50 in good health and CMV-seropositive.

The chain carries TRBV7-8 and TRBJ2-1; 11 nucleotides match TRBD2. Germline V gene lookup returns CDR1 SGHVS and CDR2 FQNEAQ. This CDR3 has 16 amino acids. The J segment lost 9 bases and the V segment lost 4 bases, leaving 11 bases of the junction unmatched. CDR3 sequence: CASSWESGLAEVEQFF. In DNA form, the CDR3 reads TGTGCCAGCAGCTGGGAGTCGGGACTAGCGGAGGTTGAGCAGTTCTTC.

The J gene is TRBJ2-3, the V gene TRBV11-3, with 11 bases matching TRBD2. The germline V gene has CDR1 SGHNT and CDR2 YENEEA. V was clipped by 5 bases and J by 2 bases; unmatched bases: 3. The length of the CDR3 is 15 residues. The CDR3 sequence is CASSISGGATDTQYF. Here the CDR3 DNA reads TGTGCCAGCAGCATTAGCGGGGGGGCCACAGATACGCAGTATTTT.

The genes are TRBV14 and TRBJ1-6, with a weak D call TRBD1 (5 bases). CDR1 is SGHDN and CDR2 is FVKESK in the germline V gene. Trimming left V 0 bases short and J 7 bases short, with 10 bases between. The CDR3 is 15 residues long. The CDR3 sequence is CASSQEGGWNSPLHF. The CDR3 DNA follows: TGTGCCAGCAGCCAAGAGGGGGGGTGGAATTCACCCCTCCACTTT.

The chain is built from TRBV25-1 and TRBJ1-2; TRBD1 is a possible D gene (6 bases). V was cut by 5 bases and J by 6 bases, with 19 bases left in between. The germline gives CDR1 MGHDK, CDR2 SYGVNS. This CDR3 spans 15 amino acids. The CDR3: CASSPEGWGPNGYTF. CDR3 nucleotides: TGTGCCAGCAGTCCGGAAGGCTGGGGGCCTAATGGCTACACCTTC.

CDR3 sequence: CASSQQGAGAKNIQYF. In nucleotides, the CDR3 is TGTGCCAGTAGTCAACAGGGGGCAGGGGCCAAAAACATTCAGTACTTC. The J gene is TRBJ2-4, the V gene TRBV19; 9 bases are shared with TRBD1. The CDR3 is 16 amino acids. Trimming took 5 bases from V and 1 from J; bases not matched to a gene: 6. Per the germline V gene, CDR1 is LNHDA and CDR2 is SQIVND (reference sequence).

V is TRBV6-1 and J is TRBJ2-7; D is unclear. The CDR3 loop spans 15 amino acids. In germline, CDR1 is MNHNS, CDR2 SASEGT. Trimming cost V 1 base and J 3 bases, with 13 bases left between them. CDR3 sequence reads: CASSEGEEPFYEQYF. The CDR3 DNA is TGTGCCAGCAGTGAAGGAGAGGAACCATTCTACGAGCAGTACTTC.

The chain is built from TRBV6-6 and TRBJ1-1, with D perhaps matching TRBD1 (5 bases). Between the trimmed V and J ends, which lost 0 bases and 1 base, there was a span of 9 bases. This CDR3 has 15 residues. Germline lookup yields CDR1 MNHNY and CDR2 SVGAGI (reference sequence). The CDR3 loop reads CASSYSLTGNTEAFF. The CDR3 nucleotides read TGTGCCAGCAGTTACTCTCTTACAGGGAACACTGAAGCTTTCTTT.

The chain combines TRBV2 with TRBJ1-2; 9 bases agree with TRBD1. CDR3 size: 14 residues. Trimming removed 6 bases from V and 4 bases from J; junction bases left unmatched: 6. Germline CDR1 reads SNHLY; CDR2 reads FYNNEI. The CDR3 sequence is CASRWDRAAYGYTF. CDR3 nucleotide sequence: TGTGCCAGCAGGTGGGACAGGGCTGCCTATGGCTACACCTTC. The full variable domain, rest sourced from reference TRBV2 and TRBJ1-2, is EPEVTQTPSHQVTQMGQEVILRCVPISNHLYFYWYRQILGQKVEFLVSFYNNEISEKSEIFDDQFSVERPDGSNFTLKIRSTKLEDSAMYFCASRWDRAAYGYTFGSGTRLTVV.

As regards this clone: A junction end diverges from the germline sequence, so it may reflect a read error. The V gene is TRBV30, the J gene TRBJ2-7; perhaps TRBD1 as D (6 bases). Germline CDR1 is GTSNPN and CDR2 is SVGIG (reference sequence). The CDR3 loop spans 15 amino acids. This CDR3 is CAWSAHREPSDEQYF. CDR3 in DNA: TGTGCCTGGAGTGCCCACAGGGAGCCCTCCGACGAGCAGTACTTC.

This chain connects TRBV5-5 to TRBJ2-3; TRBD1 is a possible D gene (8 bases). Germline V gene lookup returns CDR1 SGHKS and CDR2 YYEKEE (reference sequence). Trimming removed 5 bases at V and 3 bases at J, with 10 bases between. This CDR3 region has 13 residues. In DNA, the CDR3 is TGTGCCAGCAGACAGGGGGGGACAGATACGCAGTATTTT. It encodes CASRQGGTDTQYF.

The V gene is TRBV5-1, the J gene TRBJ1-2, with 7 bases fitting TRBD1. The CDR3 extends over 17 amino acids. Germline CDR1 reads SGHRS; CDR2 reads YFSETQ. Unmatched junction bases numbered 17, after V lost 5 bases and J lost 4 bases. The CDR3 region is CASRPGDREILFYGYTF. The CDR3 DNA follows: TGCGCCAGCAGACCCGGAGACAGGGAAATACTATTCTATGGCTACACCTTC.

This chain links TRBV27 with TRBJ2-7, with 7 bases aligning to TRBD1. J was trimmed by 1 base and V by 5 bases; bases with no gene match: 8. Per germline, CDR1 MNHEY and CDR2 SMNVEV (reference sequence). The CDR3 totals 15 residues. CDR3 residues: CASSGDRVPSYEQYF. The CDR3 coding sequence is TGTGCCAGCAGTGGAGACAGGGTCCCTTCCTACGAGCAGTACTTC.

The gene calls are TRBV27 and TRBJ2-5; no definite D call. In germline, CDR1 is MNHEY, CDR2 SMNVEV (reference sequence). Trimming removed 5 bases from V and 0 bases from J, with 7 bases in between. This CDR3 has 13 amino acids. This chain's CDR3 is CASSPQYQETQYF. The CDR3 DNA follows: TGTGCCAGCAGTCCCCAGTACCAAGAGACCCAGTACTTC.

The rearrangement links TRBV4-1 to TRBJ2-5; 8 nucleotides line up with TRBD2. Germline CDR1 and CDR2: MGHRA and YSYEKL. With 0 bases clipped from V and 5 bases from J, the junction kept 11 bases outside the gene matches. The CDR3 runs 17 residues. The CDR3 loop is CASSQEPRGAPGETQYF. The CDR3, as DNA: TGCGCCAGCAGCCAAGAGCCGCGGGGGGCGCCGGGGGAGACCCAGTACTTC.

Written as DNA, the CDR3 is TGTGCCTGGAAGACAGCGAACACTGAAGCTTTCTTT. It translates to CAWKTANTEAFF. V usage is TRBV30 and J usage is TRBJ1-1; TRBD1 is a possible D gene (5 bases). The germline V gene has CDR1 GTSNPN and CDR2 SVGIG (reference sequence). The length of the CDR3 is 12 residues. V lost 4 bases and J 1 base, leaving 7 bases between the germline ends.

The gene calls are TRBV18 and TRBJ2-1; D not resolved. The CDR3 is 15 residues long. The germline V gene encodes CDR1 KGHSH and CDR2 LQKENI. Trimming removed 3 bases from V and 0 bases from J, with 9 bases in between. CDR3 region: CASSPLRFSYNEQFF. For the CDR3, the DNA is TGTGCCAGCTCACCCCTCAGGTTCTCCTACAATGAGCAGTTCTTC. The entire variable domain, with the rest obtained from reference TRBV18 and TRBJ2-1, is as follows: NAGVMQNPRHLVRRRGQEARLRCSPMKGHSHVYWYRQLPEEGLKFMVYLQKENIIDESGMPKERFSAEFPKEGPSILRIQQVVRGDSAAYFCASSPLRFSYNEQFFGPGTRLTVL.

A single count supports this clone. V is TRBV5-1 and J is TRBJ1-2; 7 bases match TRBD1. The V and J ends lost 4 bases and 4 bases, in that order; junction bases with no gene match: 10. This CDR3 contains 15 residues. Germline V gene data show CDR1 as SGHRS and CDR2 as YFSETQ. CDR3 sequence: CASSLTGVGGYGYTF. The CDR3 DNA follows: TGCGCCAGCAGCCTAACAGGGGTAGGGGGCTATGGCTACACCTTC.

V gene TRBV13 combines with J gene TRBJ2-1, with 7 bases aligning to TRBD2. With V trimmed by 9 bases and J by 5 bases, 19 bases remained unmatched. This CDR3 is 17 amino acids long. Germline CDR1 PRHDT, CDR2 FYEKMQ (reference sequence). The DNA of the CDR3 is TGTGCCAGTCACCCGGAGGGAAAAGTGGGGGGGAACAATGAGCAGTTCTTC. It specifies CASHPEGKVGGNNEQFF.

The rearrangement joins TRBV30 to TRBJ1-6; D is ambiguous. The CDR3 is 13 amino acids. Trimming removed 7 bases at V and 8 bases at J, with 15 bases between. Germline values: CDR1 GTSNPN, CDR2 SVGIG (reference sequence). CDR3 protein: CASTRGPDSPLHF. CDR3 in DNA: TGTGCCTCAACCCGGGGTCCAGATTCACCCCTCCACTTT. Full variable domain (remainder filled in from reference TRBV30 and TRBJ1-6): SQTIHQWPATLVQPVGSPLSLECTVEGTSNPNLYWYRQAAGRGLQLLFYSVGIGQISSEVPQNLSASRPQDRQFILSSKKLLLSDSGFYLCASTRGPDSPLHFGNGTRLTVT.

The J gene is TRBJ2-5, the V gene TRBV6-1; 9 bases are shared with TRBD2. V lost 7 bases and J lost 1; bases outside the gene matches: 7. Looked up from germline, CDR1 is MNHNS and CDR2 is SASEGT. This CDR3 contains 15 residues. CDR3 protein: CASNQAGGSQETQYF. The CDR3 nucleotides read TGTGCCAGCAACCAAGCGGGGGGTTCCCAAGAGACCCAGTACTTC.

V is TRBV29-1 and J is TRBJ1-1; 10 bases are shared with TRBD1. Germline lookup yields CDR1 SQVTM and CDR2 ANQGSEA. Germline trimming cut 6 bases from V and 5 bases from J; bases unmatched to any gene: 6. The CDR3 is 13 amino acids. The CDR3 protein is CSVETGGSTEAFF. The CDR3 bases are TGCAGCGTAGAGACAGGGGGCTCTACTGAAGCTTTCTTT.

The chain has TRBV4-1 and TRBJ1-5; no clear D. Germline V gene lookup returns CDR1 MGHRA and CDR2 YSYEKL. Trimming removed 3 bases at V and 9 bases at J, with 18 bases between. The CDR3 contains 15 residues. This CDR3 reads CASSHHVLGKRPQHF. CDR3 DNA: TGCGCCAGCAGCCACCATGTTTTGGGCAAACGGCCCCAGCATTTT.

The rearrangement links TRBV25-1 to TRBJ1-6; 9 bases map to TRBD1. Trimming at V came to 6 bases and at J to 7 bases, leaving 10 bases not matched to a gene. Per the germline V gene, CDR1 is MGHDK and CDR2 is SYGVNS. The CDR3 spans 16 residues. The CDR3 DNA reads as TGTGCCAGCAGGTATCACGGGACAGGGACAAATTCACCCCTCCACTTT. It specifies CASRYHGTGTNSPLHF.